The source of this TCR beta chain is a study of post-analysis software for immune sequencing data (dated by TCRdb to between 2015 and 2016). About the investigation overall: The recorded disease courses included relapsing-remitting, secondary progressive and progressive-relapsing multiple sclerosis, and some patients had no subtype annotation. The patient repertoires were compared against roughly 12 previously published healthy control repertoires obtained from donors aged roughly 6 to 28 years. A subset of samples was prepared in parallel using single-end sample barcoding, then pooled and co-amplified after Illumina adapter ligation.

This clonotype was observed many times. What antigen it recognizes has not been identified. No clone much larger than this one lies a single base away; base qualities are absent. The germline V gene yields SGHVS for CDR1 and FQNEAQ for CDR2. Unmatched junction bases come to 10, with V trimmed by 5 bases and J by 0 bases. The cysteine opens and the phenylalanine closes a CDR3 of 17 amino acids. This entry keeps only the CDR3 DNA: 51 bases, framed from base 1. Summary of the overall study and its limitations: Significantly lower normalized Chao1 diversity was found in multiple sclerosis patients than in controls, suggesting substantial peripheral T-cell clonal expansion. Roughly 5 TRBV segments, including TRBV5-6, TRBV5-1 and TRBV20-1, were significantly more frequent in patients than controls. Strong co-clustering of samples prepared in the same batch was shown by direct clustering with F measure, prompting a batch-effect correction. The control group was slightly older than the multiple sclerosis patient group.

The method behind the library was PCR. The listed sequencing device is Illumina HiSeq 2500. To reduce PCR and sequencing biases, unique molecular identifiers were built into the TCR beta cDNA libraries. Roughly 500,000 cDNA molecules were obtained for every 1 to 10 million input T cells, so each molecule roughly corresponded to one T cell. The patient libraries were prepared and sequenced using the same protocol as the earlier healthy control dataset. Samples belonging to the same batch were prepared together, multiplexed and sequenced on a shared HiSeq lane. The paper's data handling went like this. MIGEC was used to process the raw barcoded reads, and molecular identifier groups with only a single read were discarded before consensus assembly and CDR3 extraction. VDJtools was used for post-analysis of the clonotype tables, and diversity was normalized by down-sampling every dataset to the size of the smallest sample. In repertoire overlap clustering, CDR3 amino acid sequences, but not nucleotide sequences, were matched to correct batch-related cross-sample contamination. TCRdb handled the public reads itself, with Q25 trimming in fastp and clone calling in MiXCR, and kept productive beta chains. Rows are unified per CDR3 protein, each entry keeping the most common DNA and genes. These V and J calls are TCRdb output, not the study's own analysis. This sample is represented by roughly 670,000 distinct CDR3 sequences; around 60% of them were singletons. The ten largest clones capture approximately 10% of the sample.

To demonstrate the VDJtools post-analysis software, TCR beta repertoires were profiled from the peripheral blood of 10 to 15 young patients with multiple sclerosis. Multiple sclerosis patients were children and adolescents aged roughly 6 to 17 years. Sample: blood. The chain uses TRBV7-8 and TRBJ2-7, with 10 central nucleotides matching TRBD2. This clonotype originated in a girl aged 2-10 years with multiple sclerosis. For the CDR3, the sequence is CASSPGLLAGSSYEQYF. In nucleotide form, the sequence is TGTGCCAGCAGCCCGGGGTTACTAGCGGGGAGCTCCTACGAGCAGTACTTC.